This T cell receptor beta chain stems from a study of T cells in Graves' hyperthyroidism and ophthalmopathy. This CDR3 has 16 residues. V lost 5 bases, J lost 5 bases, and 11 bases stayed unmatched. CDR1 and CDR2 (germline): SGHTA, FQGNSA. Fresh peripheral blood, 7.5 to 10 ml of it, supplied the PBMCs. This clonotype came up many times. Its antigen remains unknown. Study-wide findings and caveats: With a median lead of about 6.9 months before onset, the model predicted ophthalmopathy. The authors' 13 V-J model separated ophthalmopathy from stable hyperthyroidism.

The investigators amplified TCR beta CDR3 regions from RNA transcripts. First-round RT-PCR of the TCR CDR3 relied on the HTBI primer set. One entry per CDR3 protein results from TCRdb running MiXCR on the multiplex PCR reads. The sample consists of roughly 380,000 distinct CDR3 sequences, around 15% of them appearing once. This chain uses TRBV7-2 with TRBJ2-3, with 9 bases lining up with TRBD1. The sequence was obtained from a woman aged 18-35 years with Graves' hyperthyroidism. The sample consisted of blood. CDR3 DNA sequence: TGTGCCAGCAGCATTACCGGGACAGGGTTTGGAGATACGCAGTATTTT. It encodes CASSITGTGFGDTQYF.